The clone carrying this T cell receptor beta chain was found once. Its specificity is not known. The sample originates from a study of T cell responses to AZD1222 COVID-19 vaccine. Study-wide findings and caveats: Possibly, clonal diversity was underestimated; donors were largely white British and included more females. Compared with day 0, the breadth and depth of the Spike-specific TCR repertoire rose significantly after two doses of AZD1222.

Clones were read by immunoSEQ multiplex PCR, and TCRdb kept only the in-frame ones, dropping some. The profile shows 150,000 to 200,000 clones, 88% of them singletons. Germline CDR1 reads SGHVS; CDR2 reads FQNEAQ. CDR3 length: 13 amino acids. Trimming removed 6 bases from V and 5 bases from J, with 13 bases in between. The chain recombines TRBV7-8 with TRBJ2-5; a weak D match, TRBD1 (6 bases). This sample comprised peripheral blood, obtained 28 days after the second AZD1222 dose. The receptor was derived from an adult who received the AZD1222 COVID-19 vaccine. The CDR3 protein is CASRLQGRETQYF. The DNA of the CDR3 is TGTGCCAGCAGACTACAGGGTCGGGAGACCCAGTACTTC.